Each of the 20 T cell receptor beta chains below was sequenced from the same sample in a study of T cell responses to AZD1222 COVID-19 vaccine. Some clones are missing from TCRdb's copy, which holds only in-frame ones; the method was immunoSEQ multiplex PCR. Seen here are 80,000 to 95,000 clones, about nine tenths observed once, and the top ten hold 5% to 6%. The sample consisted of peripheral blood, taken 28 days after the second AZD1222 dose. Receptors were obtained from an adult who received the AZD1222 COVID-19 vaccine.

On this clone: This sample includes further DNA sequences coding for the same CDR3. The chain carries TRBV3-1 (or the pseudogene TRBV3-2) and TRBJ1-6, with D hard to call. The length of the CDR3 is 13 residues. Germline V gene lookup returns CDR1 LGHDT and CDR2 YNNKEL (reference sequence). V was cut by 1 base and J by 9 bases, with 7 bases left in between. CDR3 loop: CASSQGRGSPLHF. The CDR3 region has the DNA TGTGCCAGCAGCCAAGGGCGGGGTTCACCCCTCCACTTT.

This clone appeared a single time. J is TRBJ1-6 and V is TRBV7-8, with D possibly being TRBD1 (5 bases). The CDR3 length is 15 residues. The V and J ends lost 5 bases and 7 bases respectively, with 15 bases between them. The germline CDR1 and CDR2 sequences are SGHVS and FQNEAQ. CDR3 amino acids: CASSPRQMGNSPLHF. CDR3 nucleotides: TGTGCCAGCAGCCCTCGACAGATGGGAAATTCACCCCTCCACTTT.

The chain couples TRBV14 to TRBJ1-2, with D maybe TRBD1 (5 bases). The CDR3 loop spans 15 amino acids. Germline CDR1 SGHDN, CDR2 FVKESK. The V end was cut by 0 bases, the J end by 4 bases, with 12 bases between. DNA for the CDR3: TGTGCCAGCAGCCAAGAAGCAGGGAGGGGCTATGGCTACACCTTC. This encodes CASSQEAGRGYGYTF.

The V gene is TRBV6-2 or TRBV6-3, the J gene TRBJ1-4, with a tentative D call TRBD1 (5 bases). Trimming removed 5 bases from V and 0 bases from J, with 10 bases in between. Germline-derived CDR1 and CDR2 are MNHEY and SVGEGT. This CDR3 contains 15 residues. CDR3 DNA sequence: TGTGCCAGCAGTCGGGCAGGGACAACTAATGAAAAACTGTTTTTT. It encodes CASSRAGTTNEKLFF.

V gene TRBV10-1 combines with J gene TRBJ2-7, with 10 bases aligning to TRBD2. CDR3 length equals 15 residues. From germline, CDR1 is WNHNN and CDR2 SYGVQD (reference sequence). Trimming took 4 bases from V and 2 from J; bases not matched to a gene: 5. The CDR3 is CASSAVAGGPYEQYF. CDR3 nucleotide sequence: TGCGCCAGCAGTGCGGTAGCGGGGGGCCCCTACGAGCAGTACTTC.

The CDR3 protein is CASSYSQGSTDTQYF. The CDR3 DNA reads TGTGCCAGCAGTTACAGCCAGGGAAGCACAGATACGCAGTATTTT. The chain employs TRBV27 and TRBJ2-3; D perhaps matches TRBD1 (5 bases). CDR1 MNHEY and CDR2 SMNVEV come from the germline V gene (reference sequence). The CDR3 runs 15 residues. Trimming shortened V by 4 bases and J by 0 bases, and 11 bases separated the two germline ends.

The CDR3 coding sequence is TGTGCCAGCAGCCAAACGACTAGCGGGGGGGCCTACAATGAGCAGTTCTTC. It translates to CASSQTTSGGAYNEQFF. The chain joins TRBV3-1 (or the pseudogene TRBV3-2) to TRBJ2-1; 14 bases are a match to TRBD2. Germline values: CDR1 LGHDT, CDR2 YNNKEL (reference sequence). V dropped 2 bases and J dropped 2; count of bases not matched to a gene: 2. The CDR3 runs to 17 residues.

The chain has TRBV9 and TRBJ1-6; maybe TRBD1 (6 bases). The V gene lost 1 base and the J gene lost 6 bases, with 11 bases spanning the gap. The CDR3 runs to 15 residues. Germline V gives CDR1 SGDLS, CDR2 YYNGEE. The chain's CDR3 is CASSVRQGTNSPLHF. CDR3 DNA: TGTGCCAGCAGCGTAAGGCAGGGGACTAATTCACCCCTCCACTTT. Full variable domain (missing parts from reference TRBV9 and TRBJ1-6): DSGVTQTPKHLITATGQRVTLRCSPRSGDLSVYWYQQSLDQGLQFLIQYYNGEERAKGNILERFSAQQFPDLHSELNLSSLELGDSALYFCASSVRQGTNSPLHFGNGTRLTVT.

The V and J genes are TRBV2 and TRBJ2-1, with TRBD2 matching over 14 bases. V shed 4 bases, J shed 4 bases, and the junction held 3 bases outside the gene matches. Germline CDR1 reads SNHLY; CDR2 reads FYNNEI. The CDR3 totals 16 residues. This CDR3 reads CASSARLAGGYNEQFF. The CDR3 nucleotides read TGTGCCAGCAGTGCCAGACTAGCGGGGGGGTACAATGAGCAGTTCTTC.

The chain is built from TRBV6-5 and TRBJ2-7; TRBD1 matches 7 bases. The trim removed 6 bases at V and 2 bases at J, leaving 10 bases unmatched. This CDR3 has 15 residues. Per the germline V gene, CDR1 is MNHEY and CDR2 is SVGAGI. The DNA for the CDR3 is TGTGCCAGCAGACCCGGGACAGCTATCGCCTACGAGCAGTACTTC. Protein: CASRPGTAIAYEQYF.

The rearrangement joins TRBV29-1 to TRBJ1-1; D not certain. Germline-derived CDR1 and CDR2 are SQVTM and ANQGSEA. This CDR3 is 13 amino acids long. V lost 4 bases, J lost 0 bases, and 9 bases lay in between. For the CDR3, the DNA is TGCAGCGTTGCCCGGAACATGAACACTGAAGCTTTCTTT. Translating it yields CSVARNMNTEAFF.

V is TRBV6-6 and J is TRBJ1-1, with unresolved D. The CDR3 loop spans 12 amino acids. Trimming stripped 6 bases from V and 0 bases from J, with 5 bases between. CDR1 is MNHNY, CDR2 SVGAGI, per germline (reference sequence). The DNA for the CDR3 is TGTGCCAGCAGGTGGATGAACACTGAAGCTTTCTTT. It yields the protein CASRWMNTEAFF.

The gene calls are TRBV7-9 and TRBJ1-1; D may be TRBD1 (5 bases). CDR3 size: 13 residues. Germline lookup yields CDR1 SEHNR and CDR2 FQNEAQ (reference sequence). V dropped 0 bases and J dropped 6 bases, with 8 bases sitting between them. In nucleotides, the CDR3 is TGTGCCAGCAGCTTAGCGGGGGACGCTGAAGCTTTCTTT. The encoded protein is CASSLAGDAEAFF.

This rearrangement joins TRBV6-6 to TRBJ2-4; 8 bases fit TRBD1. With 5 bases clipped from V and 1 base from J, the junction kept 7 bases outside the gene matches. CDR1 MNHNY and CDR2 SVGAGI come from the germline V gene (reference sequence). The CDR3 runs to 16 residues. In nucleotides, the CDR3 is TGTGCCAGCAGTCAATTCCAGGGGGCGGCCAAAAACATTCAGTACTTC. Encoded protein: CASSQFQGAAKNIQYF.

The V gene is TRBV20-1, the J gene TRBJ2-5, with D unclear. Germline V gene lookup returns CDR1 DFQATT and CDR2 SNEGSKA (reference sequence). CDR3 length equals 14 residues. Trimming left V 3 bases short and J 5 bases short, with 16 bases between. CDR3 nucleotide sequence: TGCAGTGCTAGTTTGGGATATGGGTGGGAGACCCAGTACTTC. Translation: CSASLGYGWETQYF.

This clone has just one count. The V and J genes are TRBV25-1 and TRBJ2-7; D is ambiguous. This CDR3 has 16 amino acids. The germline V gene encodes CDR1 MGHDK and CDR2 SYGVNS. V was cut by 1 base and J by 0 bases, with 13 bases left in between. The CDR3 DNA follows: TGTGCCAGCAGTGAATCAGGCAGACCCAGCTCCTACGAGCAGTACTTC. It encodes CASSESGRPSSYEQYF.

The chain is built from TRBV25-1 and TRBJ2-5; the D gene is possibly TRBD1 (6 bases). CDR3 size: 15 residues. The germline CDR1 and CDR2 sequences are MGHDK and SYGVNS. V lost 6 bases and J 5 bases, leaving 19 bases between the germline ends. In DNA, the CDR3 is TGTGCCAGCAGCCTCCGTCTCCCAGGGGCGGAGACCCAGTACTTC. Residues: CASSLRLPGAETQYF.

The J gene is TRBJ2-3, the V gene TRBV14, with unresolved D. Germline lookup yields CDR1 SGHDN and CDR2 FVKESK. The CDR3 loop spans 11 amino acids. Trimming left V 3 bases short and J 3 bases short, with 1 base between. In nucleotides, the CDR3 is TGTGCCAGCAGCCATACAGATACGCAGTATTTT. Encoded protein: CASSHTDTQYF.

The J gene is TRBJ1-2, the V gene TRBV29-1; no definite D call. In germline, CDR1 is SQVTM, CDR2 ANQGSEA. The CDR3 extends over 12 amino acids. The V gene lost 7 bases and the J gene lost 3 bases, with 12 bases spanning the gap. CDR3 residues: CSAGRADYGYTF. The CDR3, as DNA: TGCAGCGCCGGACGAGCTGACTATGGCTACACCTTC.

This clone showed up just a few times. V usage is TRBV7-2 and J usage is TRBJ1-2, with 9 nucleotides matching TRBD1. V shed 4 bases, J shed 2 bases, and the junction held 2 bases outside the gene matches. The germline V gene encodes CDR1 SGHTA and CDR2 FQGNSA. The CDR3 contains 14 residues. The CDR3 coding sequence is TGTGCCAGCAGCTGGGACAGGGCGAACTATGGCTACACCTTC. It yields the protein CASSWDRANYGYTF.